The TCR beta chain described here comes from a study of T cells in localized non-small cell lung cancer. Produced via immunoSEQ multiplex PCR; TCRdb's table is partial and in-frame only. The sample includes around 100,000 clones, roughly 86% of them seen just once. Details on this clone: The antigen remains undetermined.

Findings of the study overall: Researchers found a median approximately 50 of the top 100 tumor clones in adjacent lung. Maximal T cell clonality occurred in uninvolved adjacent lung, with tumor ranking below it.

V lost 0 bases and J lost 4; bases outside the gene matches: 5. There are 15 residues in the CDR3. Germline CDR1 LNHDA, CDR2 SQIVND (reference sequence). The specimen was peripheral blood, collected before any cancer treatment. The V gene is TRBV19, the J gene TRBJ2-7, with 8 positions matching TRBD2. The sequence came from a man aged 40-75 years with stage I squamous cell lung carcinoma. CDR3 loop: CASSIDAGGPYEQYF. The CDR3 nucleotides read TGTGCCAGTAGTATAGATGCGGGGGGCCCGTACGAGCAGTACTTC.